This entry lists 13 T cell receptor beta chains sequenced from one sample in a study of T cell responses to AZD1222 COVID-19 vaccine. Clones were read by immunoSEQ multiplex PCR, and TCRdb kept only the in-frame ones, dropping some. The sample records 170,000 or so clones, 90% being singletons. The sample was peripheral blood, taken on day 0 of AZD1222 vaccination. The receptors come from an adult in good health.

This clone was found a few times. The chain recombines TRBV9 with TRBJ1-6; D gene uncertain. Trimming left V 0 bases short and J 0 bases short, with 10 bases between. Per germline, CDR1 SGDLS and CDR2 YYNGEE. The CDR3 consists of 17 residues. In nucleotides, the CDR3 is TGTGCCAGCAGCGTAGCTCTGCGGCTCTCCTATAATTCACCCCTCCACTTT. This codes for CASSVALRLSYNSPLHF.

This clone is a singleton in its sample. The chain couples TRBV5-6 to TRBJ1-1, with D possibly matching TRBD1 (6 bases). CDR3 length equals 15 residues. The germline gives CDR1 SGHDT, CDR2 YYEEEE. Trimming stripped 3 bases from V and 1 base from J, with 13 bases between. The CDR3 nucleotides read TGTGCCAGCAGCTGGGGAAACAGGGCGAACACTGAAGCTTTCTTT. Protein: CASSWGNRANTEAFF.

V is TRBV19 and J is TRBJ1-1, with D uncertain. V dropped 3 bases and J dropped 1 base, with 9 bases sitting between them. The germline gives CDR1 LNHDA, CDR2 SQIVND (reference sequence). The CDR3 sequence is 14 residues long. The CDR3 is CASSIRGGNTEAFF. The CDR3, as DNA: TGTGCCAGTAGTATTCGGGGAGGGAACACTGAAGCTTTCTTT.

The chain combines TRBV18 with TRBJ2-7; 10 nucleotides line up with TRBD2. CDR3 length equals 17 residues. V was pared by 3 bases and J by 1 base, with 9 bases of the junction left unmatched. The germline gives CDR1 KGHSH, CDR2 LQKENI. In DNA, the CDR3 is TGTGCCAGCTCACCGTCTAGCGGGGGCTCCGGGTCCTACGAGCAGTACTTC. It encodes CASSPSSGGSGSYEQYF.

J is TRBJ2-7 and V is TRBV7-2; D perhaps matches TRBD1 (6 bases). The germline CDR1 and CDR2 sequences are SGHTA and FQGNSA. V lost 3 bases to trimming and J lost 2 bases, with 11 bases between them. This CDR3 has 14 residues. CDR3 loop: CASSFGDTTYEQYF. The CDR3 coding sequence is TGTGCCAGCAGCTTTGGGGACACCACCTACGAGCAGTACTTC.

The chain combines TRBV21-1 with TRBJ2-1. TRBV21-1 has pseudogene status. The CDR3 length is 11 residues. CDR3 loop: CAKDPGYEQFF. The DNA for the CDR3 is TGTGCAAAGGACCCTGGGTATGAGCAGTTCTTC.

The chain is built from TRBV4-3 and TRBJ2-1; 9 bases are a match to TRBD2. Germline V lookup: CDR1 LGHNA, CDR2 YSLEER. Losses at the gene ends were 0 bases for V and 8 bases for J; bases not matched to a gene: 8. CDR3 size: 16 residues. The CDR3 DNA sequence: TGCGCCAGCAGCCAAGATCGCGCGGGGGGGGTCGATGAGCAGTTCTTC. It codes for CASSQDRAGGVDEQFF.

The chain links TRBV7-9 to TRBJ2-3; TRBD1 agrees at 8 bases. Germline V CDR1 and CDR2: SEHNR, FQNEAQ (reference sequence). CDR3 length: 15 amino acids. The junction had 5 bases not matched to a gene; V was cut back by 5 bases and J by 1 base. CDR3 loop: CASSPLTGGTDTQYF. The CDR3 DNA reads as TGTGCCAGCAGCCCTCTGACAGGGGGCACAGATACGCAGTATTTT.

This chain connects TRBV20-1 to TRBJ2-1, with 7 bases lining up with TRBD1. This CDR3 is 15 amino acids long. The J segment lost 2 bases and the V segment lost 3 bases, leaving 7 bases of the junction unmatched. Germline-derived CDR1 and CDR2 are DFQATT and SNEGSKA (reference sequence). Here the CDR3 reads CSASPGTDTYNEQFF. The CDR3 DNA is TGCAGTGCTAGTCCCGGGACAGACACCTACAATGAGCAGTTCTTC.

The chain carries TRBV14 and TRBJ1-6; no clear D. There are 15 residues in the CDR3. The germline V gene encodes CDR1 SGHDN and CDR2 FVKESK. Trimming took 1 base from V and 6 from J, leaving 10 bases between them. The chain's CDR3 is CASSQALAGNSPLHF. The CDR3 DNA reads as TGTGCCAGCAGCCAAGCTCTGGCCGGTAATTCACCCCTCCACTTT.

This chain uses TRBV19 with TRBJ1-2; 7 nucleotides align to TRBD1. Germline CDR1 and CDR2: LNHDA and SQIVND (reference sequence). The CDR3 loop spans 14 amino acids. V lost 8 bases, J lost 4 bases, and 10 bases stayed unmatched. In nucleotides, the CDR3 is TGTGCCAGTGGCAGATCGGGGGACAGCTATGGCTACACCTTC. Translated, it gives CASGRSGDSYGYTF.

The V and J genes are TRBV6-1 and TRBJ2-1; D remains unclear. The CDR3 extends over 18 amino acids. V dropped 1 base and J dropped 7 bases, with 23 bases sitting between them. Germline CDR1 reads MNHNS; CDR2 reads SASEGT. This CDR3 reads CASSEEVGMSHERNEQFF. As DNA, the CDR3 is TGTGCCAGCAGTGAAGAGGTGGGTATGTCCCATGAGAGGAATGAGCAGTTCTTC.

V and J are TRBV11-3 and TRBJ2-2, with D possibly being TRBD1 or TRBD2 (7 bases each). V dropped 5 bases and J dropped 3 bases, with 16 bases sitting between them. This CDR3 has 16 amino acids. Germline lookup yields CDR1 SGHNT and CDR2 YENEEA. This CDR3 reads CASSRGGGIYTGELFF. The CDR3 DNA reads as TGTGCCAGCAGCCGGGGAGGGGGCATCTACACCGGGGAGCTGTTTTTT.